Below are 23 T cell receptor beta chains sequenced from a single sample in a study. TCRdb ran MiXCR on the 5' RACE reads and lists one entry per CDR3 protein. The data contain roughly 56,000 distinct CDR3 sequences, around 30% of them seen just once; the ten biggest clones take up around 2%. The sample was tumor-infiltrating naive CD4+ T cells sorted from the breast tumor. This sample's subset: naive CD4+ T cells, CD4+CD45RA+CD25-. These TCRs come from a female donor with breast cancer.

The rearrangement links TRBV6-5 to TRBJ1-1; D is undetermined. In germline, CDR1 is MNHEY, CDR2 SVGAGI. This CDR3 is 13 amino acids long. V was pared by 8 bases and J by 5 bases, with 15 bases between. The CDR3 DNA follows: TGTGCCAGCTGTGGCAGGTATGGTACTGAAGCTTTCTTT. It yields the protein CASCGRYGTEAFF.

This clonotype was detected many times. This chain connects TRBV9 to TRBJ2-5; no definite D call. Germline V gene sequence: CDR1 SGDLS, CDR2 YYNGEE. With 0 bases removed from V and 0 bases from J, the gap between germline ends came to 3 bases. CDR3 length: 13 residues. CDR3 in DNA: TGTGCCAGCAGCGTAGGGTACCAAGAGACCCAGTACTTC. Translating it yields CASSVGYQETQYF.

Many counts were recorded for this clonotype. The V call is TRBV12-3 or TRBV12-4, the J call TRBJ2-5, with D tentatively TRBD1 (5 bases). This CDR3 contains 13 residues. V was cut by 7 bases and J by 1 base, with 10 bases left in between. CDR3 protein: CASTWGSQETQYF. The CDR3 DNA reads TGTGCCAGCACCTGGGGCAGCCAAGAGACCCAGTACTTC.

The rearrangement links TRBV4-1 to TRBJ2-1, with unresolved D. Per the germline V gene, CDR1 is MGHRA and CDR2 is YSYEKL. The V gene lost 1 base and the J gene lost 0 bases, with 10 bases spanning the gap. The CDR3 length is 16 residues. As DNA, the CDR3 is TGCGCCAGCAGCCAAGGACTCTTGTTCTCCTACAATGAGCAGTTCTTC. Its translation is CASSQGLLFSYNEQFF.

This clonotype appeared a few times. The rearrangement uses TRBV3-1 and TRBJ2-7, with a weak D call TRBD2 (6 bases). Germline V gene lookup returns CDR1 LGHDT and CDR2 YNNKEL (reference sequence). V was pared by 1 base and J by 7 bases, with 11 bases between. The CDR3 runs to 13 residues. For the CDR3, the DNA is TGTGCCAGCAGCCAAGTGGACGGAGGGGAGCAGTACTTC. Its protein product is CASSQVDGGEQYF.

This clonotype was detected only a few times. The rearrangement links TRBV5-1 to TRBJ2-1; TRBD2 aligns across 14 bases. V trimming: 6 bases; J trimming: 6 bases; junction bases outside the gene matches: 8. Per germline, CDR1 SGHRS and CDR2 YFSETQ. This CDR3 has 16 amino acids. The CDR3 sequence is CASKRLAGGDSNEQFF. The CDR3 DNA is TGCGCCAGCAAAAGACTAGCGGGAGGGGATTCCAATGAGCAGTTCTTC.

V gene TRBV10-3 combines with J gene TRBJ2-2; maybe TRBD1 (6 bases). CDR3 length: 15 amino acids. The V gene lost 0 bases and the J gene lost 8 bases, with 13 bases spanning the gap. Germline CDR1 and CDR2: ENHRY and SYGVKD. CDR3 sequence reads: CAISESQGLEGELFF. CDR3 in DNA: TGTGCCATCAGTGAGTCACAGGGTTTGGAAGGGGAGCTGTTTTTT.

This clonotype was counted between two and nine times. J is TRBJ2-3 and V is TRBV11-2, with TRBD1 matching 9 bases. Germline CDR1 and CDR2: SGHAT and FQNNGV. The CDR3 is 15 residues long. The J segment lost 2 bases and the V segment lost 5 bases, leaving 5 bases of the junction unmatched. The CDR3 loop is CASSLTGGPTDTQYF. The CDR3 DNA sequence: TGTGCCAGCAGCCTCACAGGGGGCCCCACAGATACGCAGTATTTT.

The chain has TRBV29-1 and TRBJ2-1; D perhaps matches TRBD1 (7 bases). From germline, CDR1 is SQVTM and CDR2 ANQGSEA. This CDR3 comprises 16 residues. V was trimmed by 1 base and J by 2 bases, leaving 15 bases between them. The CDR3 bases are TGCAGCGTTGAAGGCAGGAGGGGGCTCGCCTACAATGAGCAGTTCTTC. Its translation: CSVEGRRGLAYNEQFF.

This clonotype was seen more than once but under ten times. This chain links TRBV5-4 with TRBJ1-1; no reliable D call. The CDR3 runs 15 residues. Germline CDR1 SGHNT, CDR2 YYREEE (reference sequence). V was shortened by 2 bases and J by 0 bases, with 11 bases between the two germline ends. The CDR3 nucleotides are TGTGCCAGCAGCTTTGTGGATGTCATGAACACTGAAGCTTTCTTT. Translating it yields CASSFVDVMNTEAFF.

This clonotype has just a few counts. This chain links TRBV7-3 with TRBJ2-1; D is tentatively TRBD1 or TRBD2 (6 bases each). V lost 3 bases, J lost 7 bases, and 19 bases lay in between. The CDR3 has 16 amino acids. CDR1 is SGHTA, CDR2 FQGTGA, per germline. Here the CDR3 reads CASSFHETKGGNEQFF. The CDR3 DNA reads TGTGCCAGCAGCTTTCATGAGACCAAAGGGGGGAATGAGCAGTTCTTC.

This clonotype has just a few counts. The chain has TRBV29-1 and TRBJ2-2; D perhaps matches TRBD1 (6 bases). V was shortened by 3 bases and J by 1 base, with 9 bases between the two germline ends. CDR3 size: 14 residues. Germline V CDR1 and CDR2: SQVTM, ANQGSEA. The CDR3 protein is CSVESRGNTGELFF. The CDR3 DNA reads TGCAGCGTTGAGAGCAGGGGGAACACCGGGGAGCTGTTTTTT.

The chain couples TRBV20-1 to TRBJ2-2; TRBD1 matches 8 bases. CDR3 length: 16 amino acids. Trimming cost V 2 bases and J 1 base; bases outside gene matches: 6. From germline, CDR1 is DFQATT and CDR2 SNEGSKA (reference sequence). The CDR3: CSARSAGTGNTGELFF. DNA for the CDR3: TGCAGTGCTAGATCCGCCGGGACAGGGAACACCGGGGAGCTGTTTTTT.

The DNA of the CDR3 is TGTGCTAGCGGAGCAAAACTGGACAGTCTAGCCAAAAACATTCAGTACTTC. This gives the protein CASGAKLDSLAKNIQYF. The V call is TRBV28, the J call TRBJ2-4, with D perhaps matching TRBD1 or TRBD2 (6 bases each). This CDR3 region has 17 residues. Germline loops: CDR1 MDHEN, CDR2 SYDVKM.

To note about this clonotype: A read error may account for a junction end that differs from germline. The rearrangement joins TRBV28 to TRBJ1-2, with 8 bases identical to TRBD1. Germline CDR1 reads MDHEN; CDR2 reads SYDVKM. This CDR3 comprises 14 residues. CDR3 protein: CTSSSLTGAYGYTF. In DNA, the CDR3 is TGTACCAGCAGTTCCCTGACAGGGGCCTATGGCTACACCTTC.

The chain uses TRBV19 and TRBJ2-2, with D possibly TRBD2 on 5 matching bases. Germline CDR1 LNHDA, CDR2 SQIVND (reference sequence). V dropped 0 bases and J dropped 5 bases, with 13 bases sitting between them. This CDR3 is built from 16 residues. This CDR3 reads CASSIDHGVGTGELFF. For the CDR3, the DNA is TGTGCCAGTAGTATAGATCACGGGGTGGGTACCGGGGAGCTGTTTTTT.

This chain uses TRBV28 with TRBJ2-7; D possibly corresponds to TRBD1 (5 bases). The germline V gene has CDR1 MDHEN and CDR2 SYDVKM. Trimming stripped 11 bases from V and 3 bases from J, with 14 bases between. This CDR3 is built from 12 residues. CDR3 amino acids: CASNRRDYEQYF. In nucleotides, the CDR3 is TGTGCCTCGAACAGGAGAGACTACGAGCAGTACTTC.

This clonotype appeared many times. The chain recombines TRBV5-1 with TRBJ2-1; 10 bases map to TRBD2. V trimming: 1 base; J trimming: 9 bases; junction bases outside the gene matches: 10. Germline V gene lookup returns CDR1 SGHRS and CDR2 YFSETQ. The CDR3 length is 16 residues. The CDR3 region has the DNA TGCGCCAGCAGCTTGACGGTAGCGGGGGGCCCTAGTGAGCAGTTCTTC. This encodes CASSLTVAGGPSEQFF.

A few counts support this clonotype. CDR3 sequence: CASKRAHTIYF. CDR3 bases: TGTGCCAGCAAGAGGGCTCACACCATATATTTT. The chain is built from TRBV6-5 and TRBJ1-3; the D is unclear. In germline, CDR1 is MNHEY, CDR2 SVGAGI. The CDR3 is 11 amino acids. The ends were cut back, 7 bases at V and 8 bases at J, with 9 bases in the middle.

This clonotype is categorized as medium-sized. The chain couples TRBV5-1 to TRBJ1-1; TRBD1 matches at 8 bases. Germline lookup yields CDR1 SGHRS and CDR2 YFSETQ. This CDR3 has 13 residues. Trimming took 4 bases from V and 7 from J; bases not matched to a gene: 6. The CDR3 region has the DNA TGCGCCAGCAGCGATCCGGGACAGGTTGAAGCTTTCTTT. This codes for CASSDPGQVEAFF.

With respect to this clonotype: The CDR3 does not end in the conserved phenylalanine or tryptophan, so this is likely a read error. V is TRBV7-2 and J is TRBJ2-3; 9 nucleotides line up with TRBD2. The J segment lost 10 bases and the V segment lost 2 bases, leaving 1 base of the junction unmatched. Germline V gives CDR1 SGHTA, CDR2 FQGNSA. This CDR3 contains 12 residues. CDR3 DNA sequence: TGTGCCAGCAGCTTACTAGCGGGACCGCAGTATTTG. Translated: CASSLLAGPQYL.

This clonotype was recorded a few times. The gene calls are TRBV11-2 and TRBJ2-3; D is perhaps TRBD2 (5 bases). CDR1 and CDR2 (germline): SGHAT, FQNNGV. The CDR3 is made up of 14 amino acids. V lost 4 bases and J 7 bases, leaving 15 bases between the germline ends. CDR3 sequence (DNA): TGTGCCAGCAGCTCAGACCTCCGACTACATACGCAGTATTTT. It translates to CASSSDLRLHTQYF.

This clonotype was detected only a few times. One base away lies a much larger clone, so this may be a sequencing read error. The gene calls are TRBV5-5 and TRBJ1-2, with TRBD1 identical over 7 bases. Germline V gene lookup returns CDR1 SGHKS and CDR2 YYEKEE (reference sequence). V was clipped by 0 bases and J by 7 bases; unmatched bases: 6. The CDR3 length is 14 residues. CDR3 in DNA: TGTGCCAGCAGCTTGGATACAGGGGATGGTGGCTACACCTTC. Its protein product is CASSLDTGDGGYTF.